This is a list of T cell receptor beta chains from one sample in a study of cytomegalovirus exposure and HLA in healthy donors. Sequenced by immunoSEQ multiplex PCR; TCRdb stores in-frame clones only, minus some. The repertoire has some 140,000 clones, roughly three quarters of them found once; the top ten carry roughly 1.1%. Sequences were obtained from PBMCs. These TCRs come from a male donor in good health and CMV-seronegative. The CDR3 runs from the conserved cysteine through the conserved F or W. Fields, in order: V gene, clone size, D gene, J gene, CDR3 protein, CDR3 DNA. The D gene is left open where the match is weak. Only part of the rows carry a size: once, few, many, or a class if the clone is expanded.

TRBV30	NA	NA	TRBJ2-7	CAWSGGLEQYF	TGTGCCTGGAGCGGGGGGCTCGAGCAGTACTTC
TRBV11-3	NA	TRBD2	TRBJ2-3	CASSRLAGGRTDTQYF	TGTGCCAGCAGCAGACTAGCGGGGGGCCGCACAGATACGCAGTATTTT
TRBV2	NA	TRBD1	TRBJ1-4	CASQGTAEKLFF	TGTGCCAGCCAAGGGACAGCCGAAAAACTGTTTTTT
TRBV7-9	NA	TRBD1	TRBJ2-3	CASSLRGDRSTDTQYF	TGTGCCAGCAGCCTCCGCGGGGACAGGAGCACAGATACGCAGTATTTT
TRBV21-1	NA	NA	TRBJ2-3	CASSKGGWDYTDTQYF	TGTGCCAGCAGCAAAGGGGGCTGGGATTACACAGATACGCAGTATTTT
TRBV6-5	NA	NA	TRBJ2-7	CASSFSHSKVPAPGYF	TGTGCCAGCAGTTTCTCGCACTCTAAGGTCCCAGCCCCGGGATACTTC
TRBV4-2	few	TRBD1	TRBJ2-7	CASSQDVGTGYDEQYF	TGTGCCAGCAGCCAAGATGTTGGGACAGGGTACGACGAGCAGTACTTC
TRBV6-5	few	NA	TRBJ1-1	CASSRPGGNTEAFF	TGTGCCAGCAGTCGCCCGGGGGGGAACACTGAAGCTTTCTTT
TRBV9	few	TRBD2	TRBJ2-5	CASSELAKQETQYF	TGTGCCAGCAGCGAACTAGCGAAGCAAGAGACCCAGTACTTC
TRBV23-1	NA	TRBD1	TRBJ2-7	CASSRFRDRGHEQYF	TGCGCCAGCAGTCGGTTCCGGGACAGGGGACACGAGCAGTACTTC
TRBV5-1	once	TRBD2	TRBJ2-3	CASSLARGGIDTQYF	TGCGCCAGCAGCTTGGCGCGGGGGGGCATAGATACGCAGTATTTT
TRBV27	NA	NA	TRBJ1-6	CASSFSGRQNSPLHF	TGTGCCAGCAGTTTCAGCGGACGGCAGAATTCACCCCTCCACTTT
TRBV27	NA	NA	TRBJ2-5	CASSQRGTETQYF	TGTGCCAGCAGTCAAAGGGGGACGGAGACCCAGTACTTC
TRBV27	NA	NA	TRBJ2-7	CASSLSLATPYEQYF	TGTGCCAGCAGTTTATCTTTGGCCACCCCCTACGAGCAGTACTTC
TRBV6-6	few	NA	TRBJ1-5	CASSYSSGNQPQHF	TGTGCCAGCAGTTACTCGTCAGGCAATCAGCCCCAGCATTTT
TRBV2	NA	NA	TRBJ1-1	CPTRVALNTEAFF	TGCCCCACGAGGGTTGCATTGAACACTGAAGCTTTCTTT
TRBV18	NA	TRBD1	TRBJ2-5	CASSPTLGQQETQYF	TGTGCCAGCTCACCTACCTTGGGACAGCAAGAGACCCAGTACTTC
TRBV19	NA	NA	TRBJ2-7	CASSIEGAVYEQYF	TGTGCCAGTAGTATTGAGGGAGCAGTTTACGAGCAGTACTTC
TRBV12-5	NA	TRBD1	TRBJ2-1	CASGWDRVRSEQFF	TGTGCTAGTGGTTGGGACAGGGTGCGAAGTGAGCAGTTCTTC
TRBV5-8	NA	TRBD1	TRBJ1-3	CASSLGQSSGNTIYF	TGTGCCAGCAGCCTGGGACAGAGCTCTGGAAACACCATATATTTT
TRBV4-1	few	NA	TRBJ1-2	CASSQRDVGNYGYTF	TGCGCCAGCAGCCAGCGGGACGTAGGGAACTATGGCTACACCTTC
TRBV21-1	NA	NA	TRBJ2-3	CASSNPRVTDTQYF	TGTGCCAGCAGCAATCCCCGGGTAACAGATACGCAGTATTTT